A selection of T cell receptor beta chains follows, all from one sample in a study of shared clonotypes between healthy human individuals. Clones were read by immunoSEQ multiplex PCR, and TCRdb kept only the in-frame ones, dropping some. This sample has around 600,000 clones; around 95% occur once, and the top ten carry about 0.11%. Sequencing used naive CD8+ T cells sorted from blood. The receptor set was obtained from a woman aged 30 to 39 in good health. The CDR3 runs from the conserved cysteine through the conserved F or W. Fields, in order: J gene, CDR3 length, V gene, D gene, clone size, CDR3 DNA, CDR3 protein. D genes are given only for firm matches. The size of a clone is reported for some rows only, either as once, few or many, or as a class for expanded clones.

TRBJ1-5	15	TRBV10-3	-	-	TGTGCCATCAGTGAGTCAGGAGACCCTAATCAGCCCCAGCATTTT	CAISESGDPNQPQHF
TRBJ2-2	15	TRBV11-2	TRBD2	-	TGTGCCAGCATCACGCTAGCGGGCGTGACCGGGGAGCTGTTTTTT	CASITLAGVTGELFF
TRBJ2-7	13	TRBV7-9	TRBD1	-	TGTGCCGCCGGACAGGAAAATACCTACGAGCAGTACTTC	CAAGQENTYEQYF
TRBJ2-5	15	TRBV5-1	-	-	TGCGCCAGCAGCCCGAGGACACACGTCCAAGAGACCCAGTACTTC	CASSPRTHVQETQYF
TRBJ2-7	15	TRBV11-2	-	-	TGTGCCAGCAGCTTAGATTCGCAGTACCTCCTCGAGCAGTACTTC	CASSLDSQYLLEQYF
TRBJ1-5	15	TRBV19	TRBD1	-	TGTGCCAGTGACAGGGGTTCCTATAGCAATCAGCCCCAGCATTTT	CASDRGSYSNQPQHF
TRBJ1-2	13	TRBV27	-	-	TGTGCCAGCAGTTTCAAAGGGTTCTATGGCTACACCTTC	CASSFKGFYGYTF
TRBJ2-3	12	TRBV5-1	-	-	TGCGCCAGCAGAGAGAGGGCAGATACGCAGTATTTT	CASRERADTQYF
TRBJ2-7	13	TRBV15	-	-	TGTGCCACCAGCAGACCCTCTAGAGCCGAGCAGTACTTC	CATSRPSRAEQYF
TRBJ2-7	14	TRBV27	TRBD2	-	TGTGCCACTACGCTGCGGGAGGGTTTAGGGGAGCAGTACTTC	CATTLREGLGEQYF
TRBJ2-7	15	TRBV6-1	-	-	TGTGCCAGCAGCCTAAGTCGTGATGACTCCGCGGGGCAGTACTTC	CASSLSRDDSAGQYF
TRBJ2-7	12	TRBV28	TRBD2	-	TGTGCCAGCATCGGGAGGGGACGCGAGCAGTACTTC	CASIGRGREQYF
TRBJ2-2	14	TRBV7-9	-	few	TGTGCCAGCAGCTTAGCCAGGGACACCGGGGAGCTGTTTTTT	CASSLARDTGELFF
TRBJ1-1	13	TRBV19	TRBD1	-	TGTGCCAGTAGTGACAGGGAGAACACTGAAGCTTTCTTT	CASSDRENTEAFF
TRBJ2-7	16	TRBV7-2	-	-	TGTGCCAGCAGCACCCGCATGAGCGGCACTCCCTACGAGCAGTACTTC	CASSTRMSGTPYEQYF
TRBJ2-6	16	TRBV28	-	-	TGTGCCAGCAGCTTAATGACAGGCCCTGGGGCCAACGTCCTGACTTTC	CASSLMTGPGANVLTF
TRBJ2-7	16	TRBV7-3	TRBD2	-	TGTGCCAGCAGCTCCGTCTGCGGGAGAGGTTCCTACGAGCAGTACTTC	CASSSVCGRGSYEQYF
TRBJ2-3	18	TRBV9	TRBD2	-	TGTGCCAGCAGCGTAGAGGGGACTAGCGGAGGCCCCCCAGATACGCAGTATTTT	CASSVEGTSGGPPDTQYF
TRBJ2-1	17	TRBV11-2	TRBD2	-	TGTGCCAGCAGCTCCGACGGACTAGCGGGAGGGCCCTATGAGCAGTTCTTC	CASSSDGLAGGPYEQFF
TRBJ2-3	16	TRBV5-4	TRBD2	-	TGTGCCAGCAGCTTGTTCGGCGGGAGTCCCGCAGATACGCAGTATTTT	CASSLFGGSPADTQYF
TRBJ2-7	15	TRBV7-9	-	-	TGTGCCAGCAGCTTAGATGGATGGGGAAACTACGAGCAGTACTTC	CASSLDGWGNYEQYF
TRBJ2-7	13	TRBV11-1	-	-	TGTGCCAGCAGCTTATCTCGTCCCTACGAGCAGTACTTC	CASSLSRPYEQYF
TRBJ1-2	16	TRBV21-1	-	-	TGTGCCAGCAGCCCCCGGGCAGGGGGCGCGTACTATGGCTACACCTTC	CASSPRAGGAYYGYTF
TRBJ2-2	16	TRBV11-2	-	-	TGTGCCAGCAGCTACCAATCAACGGGGGGCCCCGGGGAGCTGTTTTTT	CASSYQSTGGPGELFF
TRBJ2-3	16	TRBV7-9	-	-	TGTGCCAGCAGTTCATGGACAGACCCGGAACCGGGGACGCAGTATTTT	CASSSWTDPEPGTQYF
TRBJ2-7	14	TRBV5-1	-	-	TGCGCCAGCAGCTTGAGAACAGGCGGGCACGAGCAGTACTTC	CASSLRTGGHEQYF
TRBJ2-3	18	TRBV27	TRBD2	-	TGTGCCAGCAGTTCCCTAATAACCGGGACTATAGTGGGGGATACGCAGTATTTT	CASSSLITGTIVGDTQYF
TRBJ1-4	14	TRBV6-5	TRBD1	-	TGTGCCAGTTCCCGTCAGGGGGGCTATGAAAAACTGTTTTTT	CASSRQGGYEKLFF
TRBJ2-7	13	TRBV14	TRBD2	-	TGTGCCAGCAGCCCAAGCGGGGGCTACGAGCAGTACTTC	CASSPSGGYEQYF
TRBJ2-3	15	TRBV10-1	-	-	TGCGCCAGCAGTGATCATAGCGTGATCACAGATACGCAGTATTTT	CASSDHSVITDTQYF
TRBJ2-1	14	TRBV28	-	-	TGTGCCAGCAGAACCAGACTATCCTACAATGAGCAGTTCTTC	CASRTRLSYNEQFF
TRBJ2-5	14	TRBV7-8	TRBD1	-	TGTGCCAGCAGCCCTACACAGGGGTCCGAGACCCAGTACTTC	CASSPTQGSETQYF
TRBJ1-1	15	TRBV4-1	-	-	TGCGCCAGCAGCCCCGAAGGGGTGGAGGGCACTGAAGCTTTCTTT	CASSPEGVEGTEAFF
TRBJ2-7	14	TRBV25-1	-	-	TGTGCCAGCAGTGAACAGGGGGGTTGGTACGAGCAGTACTTC	CASSEQGGWYEQYF
TRBJ2-7	14	TRBV5-6	-	-	TGTGCCAGCAGCTTGGGAGGCGGTGGTGGTGAGCAGTACTTC	CASSLGGGGGEQYF
TRBJ1-5	14	TRBV4-1	-	once	TGCGCCAGCAGCCAAGGGACCGCCCCTCAGCCCCAGCATTTT	CASSQGTAPQPQHF
TRBJ1-4	14	TRBV15	-	-	TGTGCCACCAGCAGGCCAGGGTACGGCGAAAAACTGTTTTTT	CATSRPGYGEKLFF
TRBJ2-7	15	TRBV6-1	TRBD1	-	TGTGCCAGCAGTGAATGGTCAGGGGGCGCATACGAGCAGTACTTC	CASSEWSGGAYEQYF
TRBJ2-5	15	TRBV27	TRBD2	-	TGTGCCAGCAGTTTAGGGACTAGCGGGAGGGAGACCCAGTACTTC	CASSLGTSGRETQYF
TRBJ2-2	15	TRBV13	-	-	TGTGCCAGCAGCTGGCGGGACTCGAACACCGGGGAGCTGTTTTTT	CASSWRDSNTGELFF